This T cell receptor beta chain derives from a study of blood T cell repertoires in COVID-19. Study in general: From T cells, B-cell-depleted T cells, or PBMCs came the material, which was cDNA or gDNA.

The method was immunoSEQ multiplex PCR; TCRdb's version includes in-frame clones alone and lacks a portion of them. Here the sample spans roughly 34,000 clones, about 90% being singletons. The CDR3 has 15 amino acids. The V end was cut by 0 bases, the J end by 6 bases, with 16 bases between. Germline V gene sequence: CDR1 SGHRS, CDR2 YFSETQ. V and J are TRBV5-1 and TRBJ2-7; maybe TRBD1 (6 bases). The source of this sequence is a man at least 80 years old with acute or convalescent COVID-19. Sequences were obtained from peripheral blood. CDR3 bases: TGCGCCAGCAGCTTGGTAGGCAGGGGATCGAGCGAGCAGTACTTC. Amino acids: CASSLVGRGSSEQYF.